The 26 T cell receptor beta chains below all came from one sample that was sequenced in a study of T-cell reconstitution after alpha-beta-depleted transplantation in children. The library targeted TCRbeta and was prepared with unique molecular identifiers. TCRdb processed the PCR reads anew with MiXCR; each CDR3 protein has one entry. The repertoire holds 60,000 to 85,000 distinct CDR3 sequences, about a sixth seen once, with 51% in the top ten. This material consisted of PBMCs, mostly from graft donor cells, taken 360 days after TCRalphabeta/CD19-depleted stem cell transplant. Receptor source: a male patient aged 2-9 years who had a stem cell transplant for acute lymphoblastic leukemia, so the T cells may come from the graft donor.

The chain combines TRBV4-2 with TRBJ2-5; no definite D call. The CDR3 has 15 amino acids. The germline V gene has CDR1 LGHNA and CDR2 YNFKEQ. Trimming took off 1 base at V and 0 bases at J, with 9 bases between the two ends. This chain's CDR3 is CASSQVVGNQETQYF. The CDR3 DNA reads as TGTGCCAGCAGCCAAGTTGTGGGGAACCAAGAGACCCAGTACTTC.

This clonotype came up a few times. The chain has TRBV12-3 or TRBV12-4 and TRBJ2-5, with D possibly TRBD2 on 6 matching bases. The germline V and J ends were trimmed by 3 bases and 2 bases, with 16 bases remaining between them. The CDR3 covers 16 residues. This chain's CDR3 is CASSFGGWLAQETQYF. CDR3 nucleotides: TGTGCCAGCAGTTTTGGGGGGTGGTTGGCTCAAGAGACCCAGTACTTC.

The chain has TRBV5-1 and TRBJ1-2; no firm D call. V lost 2 bases and J lost 4, with 12 bases in between. The CDR3 runs 14 residues. In germline, CDR1 is SGHRS, CDR2 YFSETQ. The CDR3 sequence is CASSFRTQLYGYTF. CDR3 in DNA: TGCGCCAGCAGCTTTAGGACTCAACTCTATGGCTACACCTTC.

This clonotype was counted only a few times. The CDR3 nucleotides are TGTGCCAGCAGTTTTATTGTGGGTCAGCCCCAGCATTTT. It encodes CASSFIVGQPQHF. The J gene is TRBJ1-5, the V gene TRBV12-3 or TRBV12-4, with no clear D. Trimming left V 3 bases short and J 6 bases short, with 9 bases between. The CDR3 covers 13 residues.

The chain carries TRBV20-1 and TRBJ2-1; D gene unclear. V lost 3 bases to trimming and J lost 4 bases, with 16 bases between them. Germline assignment: CDR1 DFQATT and CDR2 SNEGSKA (reference sequence). This CDR3 has 15 residues. The CDR3 DNA follows: TGCAGTGCTAGGAATGGGTCCACCCGATACAATGAGCAGTTCTTC. Translation: CSARNGSTRYNEQFF.

This sequence joins TRBV4-2 and TRBJ2-3; TRBD2 aligns across 8 bases. The V gene end was trimmed by 1 base and the J gene end by 2 bases; junction bases not matched to a gene: 5. The CDR3 has 16 residues. CDR1 is LGHNA, CDR2 YNFKEQ, per germline. CDR3 bases: TGTGCCAGCAGCCAAGCCCCGGGAGGGCTCACAGATACGCAGTATTTT. This translates into CASSQAPGGLTDTQYF.

The genes are TRBV7-9 and TRBJ1-6; TRBD1 is a possible D gene (5 bases). CDR1 SEHNR and CDR2 FQNEAQ come from the germline V gene (reference sequence). V dropped 0 bases and J dropped 9 bases, with 6 bases sitting between them. CDR3 length equals 13 residues. CDR3 amino acids: CASSLARGSPLHF. CDR3 nucleotide sequence: TGTGCCAGCAGCTTAGCGAGGGGTTCACCCCTCCACTTT. Together with reference TRBV7-9 and TRBJ1-6, the CDR3 gives the full variable domain: DTGVSQNPRHKITKRGQNVTFRCDPISEHNRLYWYRQTLGQGPEFLTYFQNEAQLEKSRLLSDRFSAERPKGSFSTLEIQRTEQGDSAMYLCASSLARGSPLHFGNGTRLTVT.

This clonotype came up many times. This sequence joins TRBV5-1 and TRBJ1-1, with D uncertain. Germline CDR1 is SGHRS and CDR2 is YFSETQ. Trimming pared 4 bases from V and 1 base from J, leaving 8 bases between. The CDR3 sequence is 13 residues long. The CDR3 reads CASSPTGNTEAFF. CDR3 sequence (DNA): TGCGCCAGCAGCCCGACGGGGAACACTGAAGCTTTCTTT.

The table lists this clonotype with a few counts. The J gene is TRBJ2-7, the V gene TRBV29-1, with 8 bases identical to TRBD1. V lost 2 bases and J lost 7; bases outside the gene matches: 16. Germline V lookup: CDR1 SQVTM, CDR2 ANQGSEA. The CDR3 spans 16 residues. CDR3 DNA: TGCAGCGTTGAAATTCGGTCGAGACAGGGGTTGAGGGAGCAGTACTTC. Protein: CSVEIRSRQGLREQYF.

This clonotype was counted only a few times. V gene TRBV11-3 combines with J gene TRBJ2-1, with TRBD2 identical over 10 bases. CDR1 is SGHNT, CDR2 YENEEA, per germline. V trimming: 5 bases; J trimming: 6 bases; junction bases outside the gene matches: 10. This CDR3 region has 16 residues. The CDR3 loop is CASSARSGRAFNEQFF. CDR3 bases: TGTGCCAGCAGCGCTAGGAGCGGGAGGGCCTTCAATGAGCAGTTCTTC.

The V call is TRBV12-3 or TRBV12-4, the J call TRBJ2-5, with D possibly matching TRBD2 (5 bases). V was cut by 4 bases and J by 4 bases, with 10 bases left in between. This CDR3 is 13 amino acids long. CDR3 region: CASSSSGRETQYF. The DNA of the CDR3 is TGTGCCAGCAGTTCAAGCGGCAGAGAGACCCAGTACTTC.

This clonotype has more than one count but fewer than ten. The chain links TRBV9 to TRBJ2-7; the match to TRBD2 covers 9 bases. Germline CDR1 and CDR2: SGDLS and YYNGEE. The J segment lost 3 bases and the V segment lost 7 bases, leaving 14 bases of the junction unmatched. The CDR3 contains 16 residues. The CDR3 DNA reads as TGTGCCAGCTCTTACGGGGCTAGCGGGACTGTCTACGAGCAGTACTTC. It specifies CASSYGASGTVYEQYF.

This clonotype has more than one count but fewer than ten. The gene calls are TRBV10-2 and TRBJ2-1, with a possible D match to TRBD1 (6 bases). The CDR3 loop spans 15 amino acids. The V gene's germline CDR1 is WSHSY and CDR2 SAAADI. Trimming left V 9 bases short and J 7 bases short, with 22 bases between. The CDR3 sequence is CASYRVGGAGNEQFF. CDR3 nucleotides: TGCGCCAGTTACCGGGTTGGGGGCGCAGGGAATGAGCAGTTCTTC.

In nucleotides, the CDR3 is TGTGCCATCAGTGAGTCTTCGACAGGGGGCTTCACAGATACGCAGTATTTT. Translating it yields CAISESSTGGFTDTQYF. This chain connects TRBV10-3 to TRBJ2-3; 10 nucleotides line up with TRBD1. Germline trimming cut 0 bases from V and 2 bases from J; bases unmatched to any gene: 5. The CDR3 contains 17 residues. Germline lookup yields CDR1 ENHRY and CDR2 SYGVKD.

This clonotype has more than one count but fewer than ten. The rearrangement joins TRBV4-1 to TRBJ2-7; TRBD2 aligns across 8 bases. This CDR3 has 14 amino acids. Germline V gene lookup returns CDR1 MGHRA and CDR2 YSYEKL. V gave up 4 bases and J gave up 3 bases; unmatched junction bases: 5. The CDR3 spells CASSLWTSSYEQYF. CDR3 coding DNA: TGCGCCAGCAGCCTTTGGACTAGCAGCTACGAGCAGTACTTC.

This clonotype was seen a few times. The chain recombines TRBV12-3 or TRBV12-4 with TRBJ2-7; TRBD2 is a possible D gene (5 bases). The CDR3 is 16 amino acids. V was cut by 3 bases and J by 2 bases, with 17 bases left in between. The CDR3 DNA follows: TGTGCCAGCAGTTTTACGTGGGGTAAGCGGCCCTACGAGCAGTACTTC. Protein sequence: CASSFTWGKRPYEQYF.

In its sample, this clonotype was seen many times. For the CDR3, the DNA is TGTGCCAGCAGTTACAGCCGACAGAGCTCCTACAATGAGCAGTTCTTC. Its protein product is CASSYSRQSSYNEQFF. This chain links TRBV6-5 with TRBJ2-1; D is possibly TRBD1 (5 bases). Germline V CDR1 and CDR2: MNHEY, SVGAGI. This CDR3 region has 16 residues. V dropped 2 bases and J dropped 0 bases, with 11 bases sitting between them.

In its sample, this clonotype was seen many times. This sequence joins TRBV9 and TRBJ2-5, with D unclear. Germline-derived CDR1 and CDR2 are SGDLS and YYNGEE. The CDR3 sequence is 12 residues long. Trimming cost V 0 bases and J 7 bases, with 7 bases left between them. This CDR3 reads CASSVASGTQYF. DNA of the CDR3: TGTGCCAGCAGCGTAGCTTCGGGGACCCAGTACTTC.

This clonotype has more than one count but fewer than ten. J is TRBJ2-7 and V is TRBV5-6, with 7 nucleotides matching TRBD2. The germline gives CDR1 SGHDT, CDR2 YYEEEE. The CDR3 extends over 22 amino acids. With 4 bases clipped from V and 1 base from J, the junction kept 29 bases outside the gene matches. CDR3 sequence reads: CASSVLTGLAGAAGRRSYEQYF. The CDR3 DNA sequence: TGTGCCAGCAGCGTACTAACAGGTTTAGCTGGGGCAGCGGGAAGGCGGTCCTACGAGCAGTACTTC.

In this sample, this clonotype turned up a few times. V is TRBV29-1 and J is TRBJ2-5; 7 bases match TRBD2. This CDR3 has 14 amino acids. With V trimmed by 4 bases and J by 5 bases, 10 bases remained unmatched. CDR1 is SQVTM, CDR2 ANQGSEA, per germline. CDR3 coding DNA: TGCAGCGTTGGCCCACGACTAGCTCTTGAGACCCAGTACTTC. This codes for CSVGPRLALETQYF.

This sequence joins TRBV11-2 and TRBJ2-7, with D maybe TRBD2 (5 bases). Trimming shortened V by 1 base and J by 4 bases, and 11 bases separated the two germline ends. Germline V CDR1 and CDR2: SGHAT, FQNNGV. The CDR3 extends over 14 amino acids. This chain's CDR3 is CASSLGNGIYEQYF. The CDR3, as DNA: TGTGCCAGCAGCTTAGGAAACGGGATATACGAGCAGTACTTC.

The CDR3 sequence is CASSLAVRFTDTQYF. The CDR3 DNA reads as TGTGCCAGCAGCTTAGCAGTCAGATTCACAGATACGCAGTATTTT. This sequence joins TRBV11-2 and TRBJ2-3; no reliable D call. CDR3 length: 15 residues. Trimming shortened V by 1 base and J by 2 bases, and 10 bases separated the two germline ends. The V gene's germline CDR1 is SGHAT and CDR2 FQNNGV.

This clonotype has a handful of counts. The chain recombines TRBV27 with TRBJ2-7; D possibly matches TRBD1 or TRBD2 (5 bases each). V lost 3 bases to trimming and J lost 5 bases, with 14 bases between them. CDR1 is MNHEY, CDR2 SMNVEV, per germline (reference sequence). This CDR3 is built from 14 residues. The CDR3 DNA reads TGTGCCAGCAGTTTTTATAGGGGACGACACGAGCAGTACTTC. It specifies CASSFYRGRHEQYF.

This chain connects TRBV3-1 to TRBJ2-1, with D maybe TRBD2 (6 bases). Germline CDR1 LGHDT, CDR2 YNNKEL (reference sequence). Between the trimmed V and J ends, which lost 3 bases and 8 bases, there was a span of 14 bases. The CDR3 is made up of 14 amino acids. The CDR3 sequence: CASSQGRGLDEQFF. CDR3 nucleotides: TGTGCCAGCAGCCAGGGGCGGGGCCTCGATGAGCAGTTCTTC.

The chain links TRBV2 to TRBJ2-1; D is possibly TRBD2 (5 bases). This CDR3 has 15 amino acids. Germline V gives CDR1 SNHLY, CDR2 FYNNEI. Trimming cost V 6 bases and J 8 bases, with 20 bases left between them. Here the CDR3 reads CASREGAVSFHEQFF. In DNA form, the CDR3 reads TGTGCCAGCAGAGAGGGCGCAGTTTCATTTCATGAGCAGTTCTTC.

This rearrangement joins TRBV5-1 to TRBJ1-3; no reliable D call. V lost 0 bases and J 3 bases, leaving 7 bases between the germline ends. Germline V CDR1 and CDR2: SGHRS, YFSETQ. This CDR3 spans 14 amino acids. The CDR3 here is CASSLGPYGNTIYF. CDR3 in DNA: TGCGCCAGCAGCTTGGGTCCCTATGGAAACACCATATATTTT.